These 21 T cell receptor beta chains originate from one sample sequenced in a study of T cell changes during pregnancy in multiple sclerosis. Profiled with immunoSEQ multiplex PCR; TCRdb holds only in-frame clones, not every one. This sample has 17,000 or so clones, with nearly 90% found just once. The sample here was CD8+ T cells from peripheral blood mononuclear cells, taken after pregnancy. The receptors were sampled from a female donor in good health, enrolled as a control in a pregnancy study.

The J gene is TRBJ2-4, the V gene TRBV11-2; D is possibly TRBD2 (5 bases). The ends were cut back, 6 bases at V and 6 bases at J, with 18 bases in the middle. In germline, CDR1 is SGHAT, CDR2 FQNNGV. The CDR3 is made up of 15 amino acids. The CDR3: CASSPTGGFLNIQYF. The CDR3 DNA sequence: TGTGCCAGCAGTCCCACCGGAGGCTTTTTAAACATTCAGTACTTC.

The chain carries TRBV7-9 and TRBJ1-2; D may be TRBD1 (6 bases). This CDR3 region has 16 residues. V shed 3 bases and J shed 0 bases, with 14 bases lying between them. Germline loops: CDR1 SEHNR, CDR2 FQNEAQ (reference sequence). The CDR3: CASSFSSRGPNYGYTF. The CDR3 DNA reads TGTGCCAGCAGCTTCTCATCCAGGGGACCTAACTATGGCTACACCTTC.

The rearrangement links TRBV7-9 to TRBJ1-2; TRBD1 aligns across 10 bases. The length of the CDR3 is 15 residues. V shed 5 bases and J 2 bases; nucleotides not matched to a gene: 5. Germline CDR1 is SEHNR and CDR2 is FQNEAQ (reference sequence). Here the CDR3 reads CASSGDRGVNYGYTF. The CDR3, as DNA: TGTGCCAGCAGCGGGGACAGGGGAGTAAACTATGGCTACACCTTC.

The genes are TRBV28 and TRBJ2-7; 8 nucleotides line up with TRBD1. This CDR3 region has 14 residues. The V gene end was trimmed by 6 bases and the J gene end by 7 bases; junction bases not matched to a gene: 11. Looked up from germline, CDR1 is MDHEN and CDR2 is SYDVKM. Here the CDR3 reads CASSRTQGAREQYF. CDR3 DNA sequence: TGTGCCAGCAGCAGAACCCAGGGGGCGCGTGAGCAGTACTTC.

The chain employs TRBV6-1 and TRBJ2-1; unclear D gene. V lost 7 bases, J lost 6 bases, and 4 bases lay in between. The CDR3 has 10 amino acids. Germline V gives CDR1 MNHNS, CDR2 SASEGT. The CDR3 DNA sequence: TGTGCCAGCAACACCAATGAGCAGTTCTTC. Its protein is CASNTNEQFF.

The gene calls are TRBV10-3 and TRBJ1-2; 7 nucleotides match TRBD1. From germline, CDR1 is ENHRY and CDR2 SYGVKD. CDR3 size: 12 residues. Trimming removed 7 bases from V and 4 bases from J; junction bases left unmatched: 3. The CDR3 loop reads CAITDRAYGYTF. The CDR3 nucleotides read TGTGCCATCACCGACAGGGCCTATGGCTACACCTTC.

CDR3 DNA: TGTGCCAGCAGTGAGAAATACATGAACACTGAAGCTTTCTTT. This gives the protein CASSEKYMNTEAFF. V usage is TRBV6-1 and J usage is TRBJ1-1; D not certain. The CDR3 runs 14 residues. V was pared by 3 bases and J by 0 bases, with 8 bases between. From germline, CDR1 is MNHNS and CDR2 SASEGT.

This chain connects TRBV21-1 to TRBJ2-3; the DNA was not compared with TRBD1, the D call given in the table. TRBV21-1 is a listed pseudogene. The CDR3 extends over 20 amino acids. The CDR3 sequence is CASSKEVAARQGGSTDTQYF. DNA for the CDR3: TGTGCCAGCAGCAAAGAGGTCGCAGCGCGACAAGGGGGTAGCACAGATACGCAGTATTTT.

The chain links TRBV11-2 to TRBJ2-1; no clear D gene. The CDR3 has 12 amino acids. Per the germline V gene, CDR1 is SGHAT and CDR2 is FQNNGV. With 5 bases removed from V and 7 bases from J, the gap between germline ends came to 9 bases. CDR3 coding DNA: TGTGCCAGCAGCAATACTTATAATGAGCAGTTCTTC. It encodes CASSNTYNEQFF.

The chain joins TRBV5-4 to TRBJ2-5; unclear D gene. The germline gives CDR1 SGHNT, CDR2 YYREEE (reference sequence). V was pared by 4 bases and J by 0 bases, with 4 bases between. The CDR3 extends over 12 amino acids. The CDR3 nucleotides are TGTGCCAGCAGCCCGTACCAAGAGACCCAGTACTTC. Translated, it gives CASSPYQETQYF.

The rearrangement uses TRBV11-2 and TRBJ2-7, with 14 bases that match TRBD2. This CDR3 contains 15 residues. V trimming: 5 bases; J trimming: 3 bases; junction bases outside the gene matches: 3. The germline V gene has CDR1 SGHAT and CDR2 FQNNGV. The CDR3, as DNA: TGTGCCAGCAGCCCAGGACTAGCGGGGGGCTACGAGCAGTACTTC. Protein: CASSPGLAGGYEQYF.

The chain recombines TRBV27 with TRBJ2-7; unclear D gene. V lost 7 bases and J 6 bases, leaving 4 bases between the germline ends. CDR3 length equals 9 residues. Germline V CDR1 and CDR2: MNHEY, SMNVEV (reference sequence). CDR3 protein: CASKPEQYF. The CDR3 region has the DNA TGTGCCAGCAAGCCCGAGCAGTACTTC.

This chain connects TRBV28 to TRBJ2-7; 7 bases fit TRBD2. Germline trimming cut 3 bases from V and 0 bases from J; bases unmatched to any gene: 2. The CDR3 length is 14 residues. From germline, CDR1 is MDHEN and CDR2 SYDVKM. Here the CDR3 DNA reads TGTGCCAGCAGTTTGGGAGGGATCTCCTACGAGCAGTACTTC. Protein sequence: CASSLGGISYEQYF.

The V call is TRBV6-1, the J call TRBJ2-7; the D gene is possibly TRBD1 (5 bases). Germline V lookup: CDR1 MNHNS, CDR2 SASEGT. Trimming took off 0 bases at V and 3 bases at J, with 12 bases between the two ends. The CDR3 runs 15 residues. The CDR3 nucleotides read TGTGCCAGCAGTGAAGCTGAAGGGGCCGACTACGAGCAGTACTTC. Residues: CASSEAEGADYEQYF.

This sequence joins TRBV12-5 and TRBJ2-7; 8 bases line up with TRBD1. This CDR3 has 16 amino acids. With 2 bases clipped from V and 2 bases from J, the junction kept 8 bases outside the gene matches. Per germline, CDR1 LGHNT and CDR2 FRNRAP. CDR3 sequence (DNA): TGTGCTAGTGGTTTGCCCCGAGGGACAGGAACCTACGAGCAGTACTTC. Amino acids: CASGLPRGTGTYEQYF. Together with reference TRBV12-5 and TRBJ2-7, the CDR3 gives the full variable domain: DARVTQTPRHKVTEMGQEVTMRCQPILGHNTVFWYRQTMMQGLELLAYFRNRAPLDDSGMPKDRFSAEMPDATLATLKIQPSEPRDSAVYFCASGLPRGTGTYEQYFGPGTRLTVT.

The chain is built from TRBV6-6 and TRBJ2-4, with TRBD2 matching over 7 bases. The CDR3 covers 15 residues. The germline V gene has CDR1 MNHNY and CDR2 SVGAGI (reference sequence). The trim removed 1 base at V and 2 bases at J, leaving 2 bases unmatched. In DNA form, the CDR3 reads TGTGCCAGCAGTTACTTAGCGGGCACCAAAAACATTCAGTACTTC. This sequence encodes CASSYLAGTKNIQYF.

J is TRBJ2-7 and V is TRBV5-1; 7 bases map to TRBD1. Germline V CDR1 and CDR2: SGHRS, YFSETQ. The CDR3 loop spans 14 amino acids. The V and J ends lost 4 bases and 0 bases, in that order; junction bases with no gene match: 4. CDR3 protein: CASSLRGNSYEQYF. For the CDR3, the DNA is TGCGCCAGCAGCCTCAGGGGGAACTCCTACGAGCAGTACTTC.

The chain recombines TRBV6-4 with TRBJ2-3; possibly TRBD2 for D (5 bases). The CDR3 loop spans 13 amino acids. Germline CDR1 MRHNA, CDR2 SNTAGT. With 2 bases removed from V and 3 bases from J, the gap between germline ends came to 6 bases. The CDR3, as DNA: TGTGCCAGCAGTGACAGGGAGACAGATACGCAGTATTTT. Translated, it gives CASSDRETDTQYF.

The rearrangement uses TRBV29-1 and TRBJ1-2; the match to TRBD1 covers 7 bases. The CDR3 has 12 residues. Germline V gene lookup returns CDR1 SQVTM and CDR2 ANQGSEA. The ends lost 4 bases at V and 8 bases at J; junction bases unmatched: 7. The CDR3 sequence: CSVAGTEQGYTF. The CDR3 DNA sequence: TGCAGCGTTGCGGGGACAGAACAGGGCTACACCTTC.

J is TRBJ2-3 and V is TRBV23-1, with D perhaps matching TRBD1 (6 bases). TRBV23-1 is treated as an ORF (open reading frame) with a function not yet certain. With 10 bases removed from V and 2 bases from J, the gap between germline ends came to 22 bases. The CDR3 loop spans 16 amino acids. CDR3 amino acids: CANTTGTPNHTDTQYF. DNA of the CDR3: TGCGCCAACACAACCGGGACACCAAATCACACAGATACGCAGTATTTT.

The chain is built from TRBV25-1 and TRBJ1-1; a weak D match, TRBD1 (6 bases). Germline V CDR1 and CDR2: MGHDK, SYGVNS. Deletions cut 2 bases from V and 6 bases from J, with 13 bases between. The CDR3 totals 14 residues. CDR3 nucleotide sequence: TGTGCCAGCAGTGAAGCACAGGGTTGGGCTGAAGCTTTCTTT. Translating it yields CASSEAQGWAEAFF.